A selection of T cell receptor beta chains follows, all from one sample in a study of T cell repertoires in cytomegalovirus infection. TCRdb processed the reads anew with MiXCR; each CDR3 protein has one entry. The sample lists some 230,000 distinct CDR3 sequences; 22% were seen once. Sequencing was done on a sample of CD8+ T cells from PBMCs. These TCRs come from a human donor in good health (CMV status not recorded). Some clones in this sample may be carry-over from other donors' samples. CDR3s include the opening cysteine and the closing phenylalanine or tryptophan. D genes are given only for firm matches. The size entry is marked missing in some rows and otherwise reads once, few, many or a size class.

V,D,size,J,DNA,CDR3
TRBV7-2,-,many,TRBJ1-2,TGTGCCAGCACCCACATAGGAAGTGGCTATGGCTACACCTTC,CASTHIGSGYGYTF
TRBV2,-,-,TRBJ2-2,TGTGCCATCGAGTCGACGGAGAACACCGGGGAGCTGTTTTTT,CAIESTENTGELFF
TRBV7-2,-,many,TRBJ2-1,TGTGCCAGCAGCTTAGCTCCCCGCCGAGTTCCTGACAATGAGCAGTTCTTC,CASSLAPRRVPDNEQFF
TRBV20-1,TRBD1,-,TRBJ1-2,TGCAGTGCTAGAGGGGACAGGGATAACTATGGCTACACCTTC,CSARGDRDNYGYTF
TRBV7-8,TRBD2,many,TRBJ2-3,TGTGCCAGCAGCTTAGTTCTAGCGGGGGGCACAGATACGCAGTATTTT,CASSLVLAGGTDTQYF
TRBV2,TRBD2,-,TRBJ2-7,TGTGCCAGCAGTGCCCCTAGCGGGGGGCCCTCACACTACGAGCAGTACTTC,CASSAPSGGPSHYEQYF
TRBV19,-,-,TRBJ2-1,TGTGCCAGTAGGCAGGGGGGTGAGCAGTTCTTC,CASRQGGEQFF
TRBV28,-,-,TRBJ1-6,TGTGCCAGCAGTTTAGAGGGGACTTCACCCCTCCACTTT,CASSLEGTSPLHF
TRBV29-1,-,-,TRBJ1-2,TGCAGCGTTAAGGCCGAGTATGGCTACACCTTC,CSVKAEYGYTF
TRBV14,-,few,TRBJ1-3,TGTGCCAGCAGCCTGGGGCAGCTCTCTGGAAACACCATATATTTT,CASSLGQLSGNTIYF
TRBV28,-,many,TRBJ2-7,TGTGCCAGCAGCCCAAACTACGAGCAGTACTTC,CASSPNYEQYF
TRBV11-2,TRBD1,many,TRBJ2-7,TGTGCCAGCACCAACCCTTTCCAGACAGGGCACTACGAGCAGTACTTC,CASTNPFQTGHYEQYF
TRBV7-2,-,many,TRBJ1-1,TGTGCCAGCAGCTTAGCGGCAGGGATTGAAGCTTTCTTT,CASSLAAGIEAFF
TRBV20-1,TRBD1,-,TRBJ2-1,TGCAGTGCTAGGGGACAGGGGGCATTTGAGCAGTTCTTC,CSARGQGAFEQFF
TRBV7-6,-,few,TRBJ2-1,TGTGCCAGCAGCGACATCGACAATGAGCAGTTCTTC,CASSDIDNEQFF
TRBV19,TRBD1,-,TRBJ1-1,TGTGCCAGTAGCCAACAGGGGGCAAACACTGAAGCTTTCTTT,CASSQQGANTEAFF
TRBV28,-,-,TRBJ1-5,TGTGCCAGCAACCTATTTCCCGGGACACTGGAATCTAGCAATCAGCCCCAGCATTTT,CASNLFPGTLESSNQPQHF
TRBV7-2,-,many,TRBJ2-4,TGTGCCAGCAGCCCGGAAAATTTCTACGGGGGAGCCAAAAACATTCAGTACTTC,CASSPENFYGGAKNIQYF
TRBV20-1,TRBD2,-,TRBJ2-1,TGCAGTGCTAGTCTTCCTTCTAGCGGGGGGGCCTACAATGAGCAGTTCTTC,CSASLPSSGGAYNEQFF
TRBV6-5,-,many,TRBJ1-5,TGTGCCAGCAGTTACTCGGACAGCGGCGATCAGCCCCAGCATTTT,CASSYSDSGDQPQHF
TRBV29-1,-,few,TRBJ2-7,TGCAGCGTTTATATTTCAGGGGTCTACGAGCAGTACTTC,CSVYISGVYEQYF
TRBV7-9,-,-,TRBJ2-1,TGTGCCAGCAGCCCCGCCCACGGGATCTACAATGAGCAGTTCTTC,CASSPAHGIYNEQFF
TRBV12-3/TRBV12-4,TRBD1,few,TRBJ1-3,TGTGCCAGCACACAGACAGGGGCTGGAAACACCATATATTTT,CASTQTGAGNTIYF
TRBV27,TRBD2,few,TRBJ2-7,TGTGCCAGCACCTTAGCAGCGGGACCCTACGAGCAGTACTTC,CASTLAAGPYEQYF
TRBV6-6,-,-,TRBJ2-1,TGTGCCAGCAGTGGAAACAGCGGGCCTCATCGGAATGAGCAGTTCTTC,CASSGNSGPHRNEQFF
TRBV7-8,TRBD1,many,TRBJ2-2,TGTGCCAGCAGCTTGACAGGGATCCCCGGGGAGCTGTTTTTT,CASSLTGIPGELFF